One and the same sample provided the 27 T cell receptor beta chains below, sequenced in a study. TCRdb reprocessed the 5' RACE reads via MiXCR and lists one record per CDR3 protein. The sample holds tens of thousands of distinct CDR3 sequences, approximately 28% seen once. Sample: tumor-infiltrating memory CD4+ T cells sorted from the breast tumor. Subset meaning: memory CD4+ T cells, CD4+CD45RO+CD25-. All receptors come from a female donor with breast cancer.

Concerning this clonotype: This may arise from a read error, as a much more abundant clone is one base away. The chain has TRBV20-1 and TRBJ2-1; D possibly matches TRBD1 or TRBD2 (5 bases each). Germline V gene data show CDR1 as DFQATT and CDR2 as SNEGSKA (reference sequence). This CDR3 comprises 16 residues. V lost 5 bases, J lost 6 bases, and 23 bases lay in between. CDR3 residues: CSAGGNGRGRGNEQFF. Here the CDR3 DNA reads TGCAGTGCTGGGGGAAATGGTCGGGGTAGAGGCAATGAGCAGTTCTTC.

The chain has TRBV4-1 and TRBJ2-7, with TRBD2 matching over 15 bases. V lost 3 bases and J lost 6; bases outside the gene matches: 3. The CDR3 sequence is 15 residues long. Per germline, CDR1 MGHRA and CDR2 YSYEKL. The DNA for the CDR3 is TGCGCCAGCAGCCAGGGACTAGCGGGAGGTGCCGAGCAGTACTTC. As protein: CASSQGLAGGAEQYF.

This clonotype was observed a handful of times. The CDR3 nucleotides read TGTGCCAGCAGCGCCATCGGGACAGGGGGGGAAAAACTGTTTTTT. Protein product: CASSAIGTGGEKLFF. The J gene is TRBJ1-4, the V gene TRBV7-8; 11 nucleotides match TRBD1. Per the germline V gene, CDR1 is SGHVS and CDR2 is FQNEAQ. The CDR3 runs 15 residues. Losses at the gene ends were 5 bases for V and 8 bases for J; bases not matched to a gene: 7. The full variable domain, its missing parts supplied by reference TRBV7-8 and TRBJ1-4, is GAGVSQSPRYKVAKRGQDVALRCDPISGHVSLFWYQQALGQGPEFLTYFQNEAQLDKSGLPSDRFFAERPEGSVSTLKIQRTQQEDSAVYLCASSAIGTGGEKLFFGSGTQLSVL.

Many counts were recorded for this clonotype. The V gene is TRBV27, the J gene TRBJ2-7, with TRBD2 identical over 11 bases. Germline loops: CDR1 MNHEY, CDR2 SMNVEV (reference sequence). With 2 bases clipped from V and 7 bases from J, the junction kept 13 bases outside the gene matches. The CDR3 runs 17 residues. The CDR3 protein is CASSLTTVLAGVGEQYF. The CDR3 DNA reads as TGTGCCAGCAGTTTAACCACCGTACTAGCGGGAGTGGGAGAGCAGTACTTC.

This clonotype was recorded many times. The gene calls are TRBV7-2 and TRBJ1-1; no clear D gene. This CDR3 contains 14 residues. V gave up 6 bases and J gave up 1 base, with 12 bases separating them. Germline-derived CDR1 and CDR2 are SGHTA and FQGNSA. The CDR3 DNA follows: TGTGCCAGCAGTTTCCGCGACTCGAACACTGAAGCTTTCTTT. This encodes CASSFRDSNTEAFF.

This clonotype was detected many times. The chain couples TRBV12-3 or TRBV12-4 to TRBJ1-2; no firm D call. This CDR3 contains 12 residues. V shed 2 bases and J shed 11 bases, with 12 bases lying between them. The CDR3 sequence is CASSLRQRLYTF. The CDR3 bases are TGTGCCAGCAGTTTACGGCAGAGACTTTACACCTTC.

The genes are TRBV24-1 and TRBJ2-2, with D unclear. Germline V CDR1 and CDR2: KGHDR, SFDVKD. This CDR3 is built from 12 residues. The ends were cut back, 10 bases at V and 1 base at J, with 6 bases in the middle. As DNA, the CDR3 is TGTGCCACGGCAGTGAACACCGGGGAGCTGTTTTTT. It encodes CATAVNTGELFF.

In DNA form, the CDR3 reads TGCAGTCCAGAAACAGGGCACACTGAAGCTTTCTTT. Residues: CSPETGHTEAFF. The V call is TRBV20-1, the J call TRBJ1-1; D may be TRBD1 (6 bases). V dropped 8 bases and J dropped 3 bases, with 13 bases sitting between them. Germline values: CDR1 DFQATT, CDR2 SNEGSKA (reference sequence). The CDR3 runs to 12 residues.

The rearrangement uses TRBV6-1 and TRBJ1-1, with TRBD1 identical over 8 bases. The CDR3 contains 14 residues. Germline assignment: CDR1 MNHNS and CDR2 SASEGT. Germline trimming cut 4 bases from V and 3 bases from J; bases unmatched to any gene: 4. DNA of the CDR3: TGTGCCAGCAGTGCCGGACAGGGCTACACTGAAGCTTTCTTT. Its translation: CASSAGQGYTEAFF.

This rearrangement joins TRBV29-1 to TRBJ1-1, with a weak D call TRBD1 (5 bases). Trimming left V 6 bases short and J 4 bases short, with 21 bases between. This CDR3 comprises 15 residues. Germline assignment: CDR1 SQVTM and CDR2 ANQGSEA. The CDR3 protein is CSVQTSGGRGTEAFF. The CDR3 bases are TGCAGCGTACAGACATCCGGGGGGAGAGGCACTGAAGCTTTCTTT.

This CDR3 is CASSLGPSYEQYF. CDR3 nucleotide sequence: TGTGCCAGCAGCTTAGGTCCCTCCTACGAGCAGTACTTC. The chain is built from TRBV7-2 and TRBJ2-7; unclear D gene. Looked up from germline, CDR1 is SGHTA and CDR2 is FQGNSA. The V gene lost 1 base and the J gene lost 0 bases, with 4 bases spanning the gap. The CDR3 loop spans 13 amino acids. Full variable domain (missing parts from reference TRBV7-2 and TRBJ2-7): GAGVSQSPSNKVTEKGKDVELRCDPISGHTALYWYRQSLGQGLEFLIYFQGNSAPDKSGLPSDRFSAERTGGSVSTLTIQRTQQEDSAVYLCASSLGPSYEQYFGPGTRLTVT.

V gene TRBV7-8 combines with J gene TRBJ1-5, with D possibly TRBD1 on 5 matching bases. The CDR3 is made up of 16 amino acids. The ends were cut back, 4 bases at V and 4 bases at J, with 17 bases in the middle. Germline V gives CDR1 SGHVS, CDR2 FQNEAQ. CDR3 sequence reads: CASSSRRSPGNQPQHF. In DNA form, the CDR3 reads TGTGCCAGCAGCTCCCGACGATCTCCAGGGAATCAGCCCCAGCATTTT.

This chain uses TRBV20-1 with TRBJ1-1, with D possibly being TRBD1 (6 bases). V was cut by 0 bases and J by 4 bases, with 9 bases left in between. This CDR3 spans 13 amino acids. CDR1 and CDR2 (germline): DFQATT, SNEGSKA (reference sequence). CDR3 loop: CSARDGGRTEAFF. The DNA of the CDR3 is TGCAGTGCTAGAGATGGGGGGCGCACTGAAGCTTTCTTT.

The V gene is TRBV2, the J gene TRBJ2-1; TRBD1 is a possible D gene (5 bases). Deletions cut 7 bases from V and 8 bases from J, with 6 bases between. Germline assignment: CDR1 SNHLY and CDR2 FYNNEI. The CDR3 extends over 10 amino acids. Here the CDR3 DNA reads TGTGCCAGCAAGGGGCATGAGCAGTTCTTC. Translation gives CASKGHEQFF.

The chain links TRBV5-1 to TRBJ2-5; the D gene could be TRBD1 or TRBD2 (6 bases each). This CDR3 comprises 16 residues. Germline CDR1 reads SGHRS; CDR2 reads YFSETQ. V lost 4 bases to trimming and J lost 1 base, with 17 bases between them. The CDR3 here is CASSLQGGLSQETQYF. The DNA for the CDR3 is TGCGCCAGCAGCCTACAGGGAGGTTTGAGCCAAGAGACCCAGTACTTC.

The chain employs TRBV5-1 and TRBJ2-1; D possibly corresponds to TRBD1 (5 bases). CDR1 and CDR2 (germline): SGHRS, YFSETQ. The CDR3 contains 13 residues. V lost 5 bases to trimming and J lost 6 bases, with 12 bases between them. DNA of the CDR3: TGCGCCAGCAGGCCTACAGGTTTCAATGAGCAGTTCTTC. Translated: CASRPTGFNEQFF.

This rearrangement joins TRBV5-1 to TRBJ2-1; 9 bases agree with TRBD2. The CDR3 spans 14 residues. V trimming: 2 bases; J trimming: 7 bases; junction bases outside the gene matches: 4. Germline V gene data show CDR1 as SGHRS and CDR2 as YFSETQ. The DNA of the CDR3 is TGCGCCAGCAGCTTAAGCGGGAGGTCGAATGAGCAGTTCTTC. It yields the protein CASSLSGRSNEQFF.

The chain is built from TRBV7-9 and TRBJ2-5; D is unclear. Germline CDR1 reads SEHNR; CDR2 reads FQNEAQ (reference sequence). Between the trimmed V and J ends, which lost 5 bases and 6 bases, there was a span of 16 bases. The CDR3 has 14 amino acids. Here the CDR3 DNA reads TGTGCCAGCAGCACGCCGGGCCCCCGTAAGACCCAGTACTTC. It is translated as CASSTPGPRKTQYF.

This clonotype was seen a few times. CDR3 coding DNA: TGTGCCAGCAGCGTAGGTGGGACTCCCGAGCAGTTCTTC. It encodes CASSVGGTPEQFF. The V call is TRBV9, the J call TRBJ2-1; D might be TRBD2 (6 bases). Per the germline V gene, CDR1 is SGDLS and CDR2 is YYNGEE. The ends were cut back, 0 bases at V and 10 bases at J, with 11 bases in the middle. The CDR3 loop spans 13 amino acids.

This chain links TRBV28 with TRBJ2-1; TRBD1 matches 8 bases. V lost 2 bases and J lost 8; bases outside the gene matches: 5. Looked up from germline, CDR1 is MDHEN and CDR2 is SYDVKM. There are 14 residues in the CDR3. This CDR3 reads CASSLGQGADEQFF. The DNA of the CDR3 is TGTGCCAGCAGTTTAGGGCAGGGGGCGGATGAGCAGTTCTTC.

A note on this clonotype: This may be a read error, as it is one base from a much larger clone. The chain has TRBV6-5 and TRBJ1-1, with D unclear. Germline loops: CDR1 MNHEY, CDR2 SVGAGI. The CDR3 has 14 residues. The CDR3 sequence is CTSRRESKNTEAFF. As DNA, the CDR3 is TGTACCAGCAGGCGAGAATCGAAGAACACTGAAGCTTTCTTT.

This clonotype was seen ten or more times. The rearrangement links TRBV6-1 to TRBJ1-6; D may be TRBD1 (6 bases). CDR1 and CDR2 (germline): MNHNS, SASEGT. The V and J ends lost 8 bases and 5 bases respectively, with 19 bases between them. This CDR3 has 16 residues. CDR3 sequence reads: CASRLGGDTNNSPLHF. The CDR3 DNA reads as TGTGCCAGCCGTCTAGGGGGGGATACTAATAATTCACCCCTCCACTTT.

The J gene is TRBJ1-1, the V gene TRBV20-1; tentatively, D is TRBD1 (5 bases). Germline V lookup: CDR1 DFQATT, CDR2 SNEGSKA (reference sequence). This CDR3 region has 14 residues. Between the trimmed V and J ends, which lost 5 bases and 1 base, there was a span of 14 bases. In DNA, the CDR3 is TGCAGTGCTTTTTTTCCGGACAAGAACACTGAAGCTTTCTTT. Amino acid sequence: CSAFFPDKNTEAFF.

Points on this clonotype: This may stem from a read error, because a much larger clone lies one nucleotide away. The gene calls are TRBV5-1 and TRBJ1-1; D unclear. CDR1 is SGHRS and CDR2 is YFSETQ in the germline V gene. CDR3 size: 14 residues. This CDR3 is CASSPDARNTGAFF. The CDR3 nucleotides are TGCGCCAGCAGCCCTGACGCAAGAAACACTGGAGCTTTCTTT.

This clonotype was observed a few times. The chain recombines TRBV4-1 with TRBJ2-7; 8 bases fit TRBD1. V dropped 4 bases and J dropped 4; count of bases not matched to a gene: 6. CDR1 is MGHRA, CDR2 YSYEKL, per germline. There are 14 residues in the CDR3. The CDR3 reads CASSPDRGGYEQYF. The CDR3 bases are TGCGCCAGCAGCCCCGACAGGGGAGGATACGAGCAGTACTTC.

In this sample, this clonotype turned up a few times. CDR3 sequence reads: CSARGDKKETQYF. As DNA, the CDR3 is TGCAGTGCTAGAGGCGACAAGAAAGAGACCCAGTACTTC. The chain links TRBV20-1 to TRBJ2-5, with D unresolved. Per the germline V gene, CDR1 is DFQATT and CDR2 is SNEGSKA (reference sequence). V was cut by 1 base and J by 3 bases, with 9 bases left in between. The CDR3 contains 13 residues.

This clonotype appeared many times. The J gene is TRBJ1-5, the V gene TRBV4-1; tentatively, D is TRBD1 (5 bases). CDR3 length: 13 residues. Germline CDR1 and CDR2: MGHRA and YSYEKL. V was shortened by 5 bases and J by 7 bases, with 12 bases between the two germline ends. CDR3 nucleotides: TGCGCCAGCAGCGGGACCGCTGAGCAGCCCCAGCATTTT. Its protein product is CASSGTAEQPQHF.